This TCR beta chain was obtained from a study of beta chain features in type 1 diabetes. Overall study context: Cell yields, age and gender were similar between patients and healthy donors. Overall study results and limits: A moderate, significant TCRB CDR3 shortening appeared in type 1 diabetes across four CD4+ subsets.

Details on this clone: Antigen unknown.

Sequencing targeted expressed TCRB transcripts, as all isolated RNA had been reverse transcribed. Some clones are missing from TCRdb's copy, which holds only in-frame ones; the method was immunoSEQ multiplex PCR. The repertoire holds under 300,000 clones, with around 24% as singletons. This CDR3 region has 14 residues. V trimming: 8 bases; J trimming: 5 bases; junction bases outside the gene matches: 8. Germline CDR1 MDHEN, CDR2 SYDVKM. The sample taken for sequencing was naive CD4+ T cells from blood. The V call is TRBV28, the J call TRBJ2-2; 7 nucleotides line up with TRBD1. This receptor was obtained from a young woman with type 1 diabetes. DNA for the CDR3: TGTGCCAGCGAGCCGGGACAGTCAACCGGGGAGCTGTTTTTT. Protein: CASEPGQSTGELFF.